This T cell receptor (beta chain) was profiled in a study of spatial heterogeneity in lung cancer. As for the study in general: Detection consistently captured more beta-chain sequences than alpha-chain sequences.

TCRdb reprocessed the 5' RACE reads with MiXCR, giving one entry per CDR3 protein. The sample includes roughly 18,000 distinct CDR3 sequences, around 19% of them seen just once. The trim removed 6 bases at V and 13 bases at J, leaving 15 bases unmatched. CDR3 length: 16 residues. Germline V gene lookup returns CDR1 LGHNT and CDR2 FRNRAP. Time point described: sample taken at primary tumor resection. No cell sorting; template was whole RNA from tumor, lung tissue or PBMC. Samples came from 72 TRACERx patients with untreated early-stage lung cancer. Here the sequenced sample was PBMCs, taken at surgery. The receptor was derived from a male donor with early-stage non-small cell lung cancer. The gene calls are TRBV12-5 and TRBJ2-1; the match to TRBD2 covers 13 bases. The CDR3 nucleotides are TGTGCTAGTGGCCAAACTAGCGGGGGGGCCGCGAATCCTCAGTTCTTC. Residues: CASGQTSGGAANPQFF.